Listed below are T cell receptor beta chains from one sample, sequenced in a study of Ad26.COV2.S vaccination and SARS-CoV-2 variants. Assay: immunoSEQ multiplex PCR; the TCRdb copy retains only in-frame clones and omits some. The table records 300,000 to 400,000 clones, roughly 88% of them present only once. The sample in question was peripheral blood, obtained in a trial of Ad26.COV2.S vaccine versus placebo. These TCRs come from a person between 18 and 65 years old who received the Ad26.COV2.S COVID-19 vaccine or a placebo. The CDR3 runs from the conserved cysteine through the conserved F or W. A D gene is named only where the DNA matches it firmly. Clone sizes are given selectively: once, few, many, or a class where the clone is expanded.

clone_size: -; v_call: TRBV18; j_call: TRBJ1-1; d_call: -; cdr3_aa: CASSLWGTRTEAFF; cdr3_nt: TGTGCCAGCTCACTTTGGGGGACTCGGACTGAAGCTTTCTTT
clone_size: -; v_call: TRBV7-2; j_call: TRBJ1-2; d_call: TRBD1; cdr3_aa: CASSFGTGFNGYTF; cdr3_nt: TGTGCCAGCAGCTTCGGGACAGGGTTTAATGGCTACACCTTC
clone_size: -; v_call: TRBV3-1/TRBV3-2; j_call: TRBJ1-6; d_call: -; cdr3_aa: CASSQGSGTYNSPLHF; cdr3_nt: TGTGCCAGCAGCCAAGGGAGCGGAACCTATAATTCACCCCTCCACTTT
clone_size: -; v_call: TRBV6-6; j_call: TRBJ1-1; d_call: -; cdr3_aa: CASRRGQNTEAFF; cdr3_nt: TGTGCCAGCAGAAGGGGACAGAACACTGAAGCTTTCTTT
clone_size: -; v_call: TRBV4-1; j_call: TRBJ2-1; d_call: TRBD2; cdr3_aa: CASSVRGGNEQFF; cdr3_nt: TGCGCCAGCAGCGTCCGGGGGGGCAATGAGCAGTTCTTC
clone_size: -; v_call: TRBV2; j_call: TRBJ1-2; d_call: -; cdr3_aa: CASSDGGNYGYTF; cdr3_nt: TGTGCCAGCAGTGACGGGGGGAACTATGGCTACACCTTC
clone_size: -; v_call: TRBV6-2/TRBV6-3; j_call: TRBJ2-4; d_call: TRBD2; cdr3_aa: CASSYRRSGEDFLAKNIQYF; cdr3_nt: TGTGCCAGCAGTTACCGTCGTAGCGGGGAAGACTTCCTAGCCAAAAACATTCAGTACTTC
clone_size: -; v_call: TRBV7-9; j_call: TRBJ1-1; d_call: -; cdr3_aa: CASSLVGDPENTEAFF; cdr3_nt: TGTGCCAGCAGCTTAGTCGGGGACCCCGAGAACACTGAAGCTTTCTTT
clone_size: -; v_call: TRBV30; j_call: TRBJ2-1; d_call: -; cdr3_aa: CAWSNPNEQFF; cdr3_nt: TGTGCCTGGAGTAACCCGAATGAGCAGTTCTTC
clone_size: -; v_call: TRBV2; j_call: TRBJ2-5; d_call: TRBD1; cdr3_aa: CASSDYEGAETQYF; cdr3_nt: TGTGCCAGCAGTGATTATGAGGGGGCTGAGACCCAGTACTTC
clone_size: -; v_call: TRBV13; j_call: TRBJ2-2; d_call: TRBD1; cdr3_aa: CASSAQPGQYGELFF; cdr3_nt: TGTGCCAGCAGCGCGCAACCGGGACAGTACGGGGAGCTGTTTTTT
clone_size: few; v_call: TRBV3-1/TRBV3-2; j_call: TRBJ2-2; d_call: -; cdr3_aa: CASSPPVSVAGELFF; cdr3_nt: TGTGCCAGCAGCCCACCCGTTAGTGTTGCCGGGGAGCTGTTTTTT
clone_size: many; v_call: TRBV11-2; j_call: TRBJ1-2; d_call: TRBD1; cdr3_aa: CASSLGTGDGYTF; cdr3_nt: TGTGCCAGCAGCTTAGGGACAGGGGACGGCTACACCTTC
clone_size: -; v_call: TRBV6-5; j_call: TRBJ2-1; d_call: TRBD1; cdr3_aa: CASSYSPGGSYNEQFF; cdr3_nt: TGTGCCAGCAGTTACTCGCCAGGGGGTTCCTACAATGAGCAGTTCTTC
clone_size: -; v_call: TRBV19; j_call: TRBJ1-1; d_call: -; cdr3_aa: CASRMSRGLRNTEAFF; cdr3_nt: TGTGCCAGTAGGATGAGCCGAGGACTTAGGAACACTGAAGCTTTCTTT
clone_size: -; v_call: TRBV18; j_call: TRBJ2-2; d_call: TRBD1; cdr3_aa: CASSAYAGQGNTGELFF; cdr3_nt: TGTGCCAGCTCAGCCTATGCGGGACAGGGGAACACCGGGGAGCTGTTTTTT
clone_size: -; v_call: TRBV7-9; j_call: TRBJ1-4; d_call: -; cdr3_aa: CASQRKDEKLFF; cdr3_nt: TGTGCCAGCCAGCGCAAGGATGAAAAACTGTTTTTT
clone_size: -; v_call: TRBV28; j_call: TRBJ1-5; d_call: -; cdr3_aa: CASYGGFQPQHF; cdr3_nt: TGTGCCAGCTATGGGGGGTTTCAGCCCCAGCATTTT
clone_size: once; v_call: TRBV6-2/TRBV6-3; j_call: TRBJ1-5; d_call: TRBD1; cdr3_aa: CASSYFIGTDSNQPQHF; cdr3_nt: TGTGCCAGCAGTTACTTTATCGGGACAGATAGCAATCAGCCCCAGCATTTT
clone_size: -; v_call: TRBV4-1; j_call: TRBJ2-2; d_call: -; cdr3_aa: CASSQGGRGYTGELFF; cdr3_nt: TGCGCCAGCAGCCAAGGAGGCAGAGGGTATACCGGGGAGCTGTTTTTT
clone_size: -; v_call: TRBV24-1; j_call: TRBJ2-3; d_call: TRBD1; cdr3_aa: CAASTGAGTDTQYF; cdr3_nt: TGTGCGGCTTCCACAGGGGCCGGCACAGATACGCAGTATTTT
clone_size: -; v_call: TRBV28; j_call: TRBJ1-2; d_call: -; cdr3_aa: CASSRPGSYGYTF; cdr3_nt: TGTGCCAGCAGCCGACCAGGGAGTTATGGCTACACCTTC
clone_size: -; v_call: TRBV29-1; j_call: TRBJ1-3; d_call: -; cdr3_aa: CSVSSQYGNTIYF; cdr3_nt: TGCAGCGTTAGTTCTCAATATGGAAACACCATATATTTT
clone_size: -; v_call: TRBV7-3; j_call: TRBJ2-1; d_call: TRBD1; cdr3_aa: CASSLQGDNEQFF; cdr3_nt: TGTGCCAGCAGCTTACAGGGGGACAATGAGCAGTTCTTC
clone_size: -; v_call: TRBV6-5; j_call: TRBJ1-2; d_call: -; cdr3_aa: CASSNSAGTNYGYTF; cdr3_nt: TGTGCCAGCAGCAATTCCGCCGGGACGAACTATGGCTACACCTTC
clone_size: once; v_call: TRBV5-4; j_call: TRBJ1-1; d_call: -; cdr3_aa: CASSRDKFRTEAFF; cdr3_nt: TGTGCCAGCAGCCGAGACAAATTTCGAACTGAAGCTTTCTTT